This T cell receptor beta chain was recovered during a study of blood T cell repertoires in COVID-19. The CDR3 sequence is 16 residues long. Per germline, CDR1 SGHRS and CDR2 YFSETQ. The V and J ends lost 4 bases and 6 bases, in that order; junction bases with no gene match: 16. In the original analysis: Nucleated cell counts were estimated from reference gene primer amplification. The table came from immunoSEQ multiplex PCR; TCRdb's copy has only in-frame clones and leaves some out. V and J calls and clone size are as listed in that table; D and trimming were resolved from the DNA. This sample yields about 340,000 clones, of which 80% to 90% are seen a single time; 2.5% to 3% belongs to the top ten.

Sequenced: peripheral blood. The chain couples TRBV5-1 to TRBJ2-7, with 7 bases that match TRBD1. This clonotype originated in a man in his thirties or forties with active or convalescent COVID-19. CDR3 protein: CASSPLQGTVSSEQYF. Written as DNA, the CDR3 is TGCGCCAGCAGCCCCCTACAGGGGACGGTCTCGTCCGAGCAGTACTTC.